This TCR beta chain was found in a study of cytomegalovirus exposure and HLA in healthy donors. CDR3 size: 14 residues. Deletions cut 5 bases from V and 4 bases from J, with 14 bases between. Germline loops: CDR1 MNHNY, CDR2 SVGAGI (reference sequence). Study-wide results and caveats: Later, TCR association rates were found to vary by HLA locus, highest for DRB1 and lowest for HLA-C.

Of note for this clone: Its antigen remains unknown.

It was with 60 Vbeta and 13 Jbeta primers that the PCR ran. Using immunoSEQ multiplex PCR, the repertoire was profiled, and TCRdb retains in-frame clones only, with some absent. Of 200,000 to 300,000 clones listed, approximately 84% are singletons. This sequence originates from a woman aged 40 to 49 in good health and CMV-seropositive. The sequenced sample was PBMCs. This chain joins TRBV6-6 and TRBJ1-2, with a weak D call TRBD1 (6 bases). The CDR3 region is CASSPQGQVYGYTF. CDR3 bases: TGTGCCAGCAGTCCCCAGGGGCAGGTCTATGGCTACACCTTC.